This is a list of T cell receptor beta chains from one sample in a study of control samples from healthy donors and cancer patients. TCRdb's table, derived via immunoSEQ multiplex PCR, lists solely in-frame clones and lacks some. The data show approximately 80,000 clones, 70% to 90% seen once. The specimen was blood. The receptor set was obtained from a woman between 45 and 60 years old in good health. CDR3s include the opening cysteine and the closing phenylalanine or tryptophan. Each record gives: CDR3 protein, CDR3 DNA, J gene, V gene, D gene, clone size. A D gene is named only where the DNA matches it firmly. Size is stated for part of the rows, as once, few or many counts, or as a class when the clone is expanded.

CDR3aa: CASSHRGPRTEAFF
CDR3nt: TGTGCCAGCAGCCACAGGGGTCCTCGAACTGAAGCTTTCTTT
j_gene: TRBJ1-1
v_gene: TRBV6-5
d_gene: TRBD1
abundance: .

CDR3aa: CASSLSGLSGNTIYF
CDR3nt: TGTGCCAGCAGCTTATCGGGTCTTTCTGGAAACACCATATATTTT
j_gene: TRBJ1-3
v_gene: TRBV5-5
d_gene: .
abundance: .

CDR3aa: CASSLDGGGNTEAFF
CDR3nt: TGTGCCAGCAGCTTAGATGGGGGAGGGAACACTGAAGCTTTCTTT
j_gene: TRBJ1-1
v_gene: TRBV11-2
d_gene: .
abundance: .

CDR3aa: CASSPSSGGLAQLETQYF
CDR3nt: TGCGCCAGCAGCCCCTCCAGCGGGGGGCTTGCTCAGTTAGAGACCCAGTACTTC
j_gene: TRBJ2-5
v_gene: TRBV4-1
d_gene: TRBD2
abundance: .

CDR3aa: CASSESPSTEAFF
CDR3nt: TGTGCCAGCAGTGAGTCCCCCTCCACTGAAGCTTTCTTT
j_gene: TRBJ1-1
v_gene: TRBV6-1
d_gene: .
abundance: .

CDR3aa: CASSEAGSRTDTQYF
CDR3nt: TGTGCCAGCAGTGAAGCGGGGAGCCGCACAGATACGCAGTATTTT
j_gene: TRBJ2-3
v_gene: TRBV2
d_gene: .
abundance: .

CDR3aa: CASSYDRQEIEF
CDR3nt: TGTGCCAGCAGCTATGACAGACAGGAGATCGAATTC
j_gene: TRBJ2-7
v_gene: TRBV5-6
d_gene: .
abundance: .

CDR3aa: CASSLLTTEAFF
CDR3nt: TGTGCCAGCAGCTTACTTACCACTGAAGCTTTCTTT
j_gene: TRBJ1-1
v_gene: TRBV7-2
d_gene: .
abundance: once

CDR3aa: CASSAWDRGATEAFF
CDR3nt: TGTGCCAGCAGCGCGTGGGACAGGGGTGCGACTGAAGCTTTCTTT
j_gene: TRBJ1-1
v_gene: TRBV9
d_gene: TRBD1
abundance: once

CDR3aa: CASSSKGRAGGAQYF
CDR3nt: TGTGCCAGCAGCTCAAAAGGGCGAGCGGGGGGTGCGCAGTACTTC
j_gene: TRBJ2-4
v_gene: TRBV11-2
d_gene: TRBD2
abundance: .

CDR3aa: CASSLSRDTEAFF
CDR3nt: TGTGCCAGCAGTCTCAGTCGGGATACTGAAGCTTTCTTT
j_gene: TRBJ1-1
v_gene: TRBV2
d_gene: .
abundance: once

CDR3aa: CASSPGTGINEAFF
CDR3nt: TGTGCCAGCAGCCCCGGGACAGGGATCAATGAAGCTTTCTTT
j_gene: TRBJ1-1
v_gene: TRBV6-6
d_gene: TRBD1
abundance: .

CDR3aa: CASSLAGTYEQYF
CDR3nt: TGTGCCAGCAGTTTAGCAGGGACCTACGAGCAGTACTTC
j_gene: TRBJ2-7
v_gene: TRBV12-3/TRBV12-4
d_gene: .
abundance: .

CDR3aa: CASSFGPGEQYF
CDR3nt: TGTGCCAGCAGTTTTGGGCCCGGCGAGCAGTACTTC
j_gene: TRBJ2-7
v_gene: TRBV12-3/TRBV12-4
d_gene: .
abundance: few

CDR3aa: CASSEFGNQPQHF
CDR3nt: TGTGCCAGCAGTGAATTCGGCAATCAGCCCCAGCATTTT
j_gene: TRBJ1-5
v_gene: TRBV6-1
d_gene: .
abundance: .

CDR3aa: CASRTGPENSPLHF
CDR3nt: TGCGCCAGCAGAACCGGGCCGGAAAATTCACCCCTCCACTTT
j_gene: TRBJ1-6
v_gene: TRBV5-1
d_gene: .
abundance: .

CDR3aa: CAISVRGTGNEQFF
CDR3nt: TGTGCCATCAGTGTGCGGGGAACGGGGAATGAGCAGTTCTTC
j_gene: TRBJ2-1
v_gene: TRBV10-3
d_gene: .
abundance: .

CDR3aa: CASSFIGLGTDTQYF
CDR3nt: TGCGCCAGCAGCTTTATAGGGTTAGGCACAGATACGCAGTATTTT
j_gene: TRBJ2-3
v_gene: TRBV5-1
d_gene: .
abundance: .

CDR3aa: CASSFRGNQPQHF
CDR3nt: TGTGCCAGCAGTTTCCGCGGCAATCAGCCCCAGCATTTT
j_gene: TRBJ1-5
v_gene: TRBV27
d_gene: .
abundance: .

CDR3aa: CASRLCDGYTF
CDR3nt: TGTGCAAGTCGCTTATGCGATGGCTACACCTTC
j_gene: TRBJ1-2
v_gene: TRBV12-2
d_gene: .
abundance: .

CDR3aa: CASSGISEDYGYTF
CDR3nt: TGTGCCAGCAGTGGGATATCGGAGGATTATGGCTACACCTTC
j_gene: TRBJ1-2
v_gene: TRBV2
d_gene: .
abundance: .

CDR3aa: CASSLTGGWTDTQYF
CDR3nt: TGTGCCAGCAGCTTAACCGGGGGTTGGACAGATACGCAGTATTTT
j_gene: TRBJ2-3
v_gene: TRBV7-6
d_gene: .
abundance: .

CDR3aa: CASSDPRVGYTF
CDR3nt: TGTGCCAGCAGTGATCCCAGAGTTGGCTACACCTTC
j_gene: TRBJ1-2
v_gene: TRBV6-1
d_gene: .
abundance: .

CDR3aa: CASKSGDTGELFF
CDR3nt: TGTGCCAGCAAAAGCGGGGACACCGGGGAGCTGTTTTTT
j_gene: TRBJ2-2
v_gene: TRBV6-6
d_gene: TRBD2
abundance: .

CDR3aa: CASSFRWTGELFF
CDR3nt: TGTGCCAGCAGTTTTCGGTGGACCGGGGAGCTGTTTTTT
j_gene: TRBJ2-2
v_gene: TRBV12-3/TRBV12-4
d_gene: .
abundance: .

CDR3aa: CASSLYNGGNRGAFF
CDR3nt: TGTGCCAGCAGCTTATATAACGGGGGGAACCGAGGAGCTTTCTTT
j_gene: TRBJ1-1
v_gene: TRBV13
d_gene: .
abundance: .

CDR3aa: CASNANTEAFF
CDR3nt: TGTGCCAGTAACGCGAACACTGAAGCTTTCTTT
j_gene: TRBJ1-1
v_gene: TRBV19
d_gene: .
abundance: .

CDR3aa: CASRALAGGVETQYF
CDR3nt: TGTGCCAGCAGAGCACTAGCGGGGGGGGTGGAGACCCAGTACTTC
j_gene: TRBJ2-5
v_gene: TRBV6-5
d_gene: TRBD2
abundance: .

CDR3aa: CATSREPTGALGVRTF
CDR3nt: TGTGCCACCAGCAGAGAGCCGACAGGGGCTCTCGGGGTTAGGACCTTC
j_gene: TRBJ1-2
v_gene: TRBV15
d_gene: TRBD1
abundance: .

CDR3aa: CATSGLVGTDTQYF
CDR3nt: TGTGCCACTTCTGGACTAGTAGGGACAGATACGCAGTATTTT
j_gene: TRBJ2-3
v_gene: TRBV24-1
d_gene: TRBD2
abundance: .

CDR3aa: CASASPGALTDTQYF
CDR3nt: TGTGCCAGCGCCTCCCCGGGGGCGCTAACAGATACGCAGTATTTT
j_gene: TRBJ2-3
v_gene: TRBV2
d_gene: .
abundance: .